Below, 14 T cell receptor beta chains from the same sample are listed, as sequenced in a study of blood T cell repertoires in COVID-19 (dated by TCRdb to the early 2020s). Library creation used the immunoSEQ multiplex PCR assay. TCRdb holds this immuneACCESS table with in-frame rearrangements only. Some clones are missing; in checked studies, unresolved V genes explain under half, and the rest has no known cause. The sample data list tens of thousands of clones, and less than 90% of these were observed just once. The top ten constitute 3.8% of the sample. Sequences were obtained from peripheral blood. These receptors were taken from a man aged 55 to 70 with acute or convalescent COVID-19.

This rearrangement joins TRBV30 to TRBJ1-2, with TRBD1 matching 7 bases. This CDR3 region has 15 residues. Germline V CDR1 and CDR2: GTSNPN, SVGIG (reference sequence). The ends lost 5 bases at V and 3 bases at J; junction bases unmatched: 12. CDR3 in amino acids: CAWATNEGGYYGYTF. CDR3 sequence (DNA): TGTGCCTGGGCCACAAATGAAGGGGGCTACTATGGCTACACCTTC.

The chain couples TRBV6-2 or TRBV6-3 to TRBJ2-7; no firm D call. V dropped 2 bases and J dropped 3 bases, with 5 bases sitting between them. Germline lookup yields CDR1 MNHEY and CDR2 SVGEGT. This CDR3 has 12 residues. This chain's CDR3 is CASSYPSYEQYF. In DNA form, the CDR3 reads TGTGCCAGCAGTTACCCGAGCTACGAGCAGTACTTC.

The chain joins TRBV19 to TRBJ2-3; the D gene is possibly TRBD1 (5 bases). The V gene lost 5 bases and the J gene lost 0 bases, with 18 bases spanning the gap. CDR1 and CDR2 (germline): LNHDA, SQIVND (reference sequence). The CDR3 is 17 residues long. CDR3 loop: CASSPALVGASTDTQYF. Here the CDR3 DNA reads TGTGCCAGTAGTCCCGCTTTGGTAGGGGCGAGCACAGATACGCAGTATTTT.

This sequence joins TRBV12-3 or TRBV12-4 and TRBJ2-3; TRBD1 is a possible D gene (5 bases). This CDR3 contains 12 residues. The V gene lost 3 bases and the J gene lost 10 bases, with 11 bases spanning the gap. CDR3 protein: CASSFDRRAQYF. The CDR3 nucleotides read TGTGCCAGCAGTTTCGACAGAAGGGCGCAGTATTTT.

This rearrangement joins TRBV6-5 to TRBJ1-2, with 8 bases that match TRBD1. Germline CDR1 and CDR2: MNHEY and SVGAGI. V trimming: 11 bases; J trimming: 6 bases; junction bases outside the gene matches: 11. This CDR3 is built from 13 residues. CDR3 sequence reads: CASQGAGVNGYTF. DNA of the CDR3: TGTGCCTCCCAGGGGGCGGGGGTCAATGGCTACACCTTC.

The chain employs TRBV5-4 and TRBJ1-2, with 8 bases fitting TRBD1. Germline V gives CDR1 SGHNT, CDR2 YYREEE (reference sequence). V lost 0 bases to trimming and J lost 7 bases; unmatched junction nucleotides: 11. The CDR3 is 16 residues long. The CDR3 sequence: CASSLAGTGGKSGYTF. The DNA of the CDR3 is TGTGCCAGCAGCTTGGCCGGAACAGGGGGAAAAAGTGGCTACACCTTC.

The rearrangement joins TRBV7-8 to TRBJ1-4; D possibly corresponds to TRBD1 (6 bases). The germline gives CDR1 SGHVS, CDR2 FQNEAQ. The CDR3 contains 16 residues. The ends were cut back, 5 bases at V and 0 bases at J, with 13 bases in the middle. CDR3 DNA: TGTGCCAGCAGCCCTGACAGGATCTCAACTAATGAAAAACTGTTTTTT. Translated: CASSPDRISTNEKLFF.

This clone is a singleton in its sample. V usage is TRBV9 and J usage is TRBJ1-1; D is possibly TRBD1 (5 bases). This CDR3 comprises 16 residues. Trimming removed 1 base from V and 3 bases from J, with 16 bases in between. Germline lookup yields CDR1 SGDLS and CDR2 YYNGEE. For the CDR3, the DNA is TGTGCCAGCAGCGTAACCCCCCAGGGAGGGGACACTGAAGCTTTCTTT. This translates into CASSVTPQGGDTEAFF.

The chain couples TRBV9 to TRBJ1-2, with D perhaps matching TRBD1 (5 bases). V lost 3 bases and J lost 4, with 7 bases in between. The CDR3 extends over 12 amino acids. The germline V gene has CDR1 SGDLS and CDR2 YYNGEE. The CDR3 DNA reads as TGTGCCAGCAGCGCCCAGGGCTATGGCTACACCTTC. Amino acids: CASSAQGYGYTF.

V and J are TRBV19 and TRBJ2-7; 7 positions agree with TRBD1. Germline V gene data show CDR1 as LNHDA and CDR2 as SQIVND (reference sequence). The CDR3 runs to 14 residues. J lost 6 bases, V lost 6 bases, and 11 bases had no gene match. The chain's CDR3 is CASSMFTGDREQYF. Here the CDR3 DNA reads TGTGCCAGTAGCATGTTCACAGGGGATCGCGAGCAGTACTTC.

The chain employs TRBV4-1 and TRBJ1-3, with a possible D match to TRBD1 (6 bases). Germline lookup yields CDR1 MGHRA and CDR2 YSYEKL. Trimming took off 1 base at V and 2 bases at J, with 6 bases between the two ends. This CDR3 is built from 14 residues. CDR3 coding DNA: TGCGCCAGCAGCCAAGGGACAGCTGGAAACACCATATATTTT. This codes for CASSQGTAGNTIYF.

The chain joins TRBV11-2 to TRBJ1-1; D unclear. The ends were cut back, 5 bases at V and 5 bases at J, with 12 bases in the middle. This CDR3 is built from 13 residues. Per germline, CDR1 SGHAT and CDR2 FQNNGV. CDR3 loop: CASSRERVTEAFF. The CDR3 DNA follows: TGTGCCAGCAGCCGAGAGCGGGTTACTGAAGCTTTCTTT.

CDR3 loop: CASRMERAANTGELFF. For the CDR3, the DNA is TGTGCCAGCAGGATGGAGCGGGCGGCGAACACCGGGGAGCTGTTTTTT. V is TRBV2 and J is TRBJ2-2; TRBD2 might be the D (6 bases). Looked up from germline, CDR1 is SNHLY and CDR2 is FYNNEI. The V gene lost 6 bases and the J gene lost 0 bases, with 14 bases spanning the gap. The CDR3 totals 16 residues.

The gene calls are TRBV18 and TRBJ2-7; a weak D match, TRBD1 (5 bases). Deletions cut 6 bases from V and 6 bases from J, with 12 bases between. The CDR3 contains 12 residues. CDR1 and CDR2 from the germline V gene are KGHSH and LQKENI. CDR3 loop: CASSTSGAEQYF. Here the CDR3 DNA reads TGTGCCAGCTCCACCTCTGGGGCCGAGCAGTACTTC.